The rows below give T cell receptor beta chains drawn from one sample of a study of blood T cells in healthy people across ages. TCRdb reanalysed the 5' RACE reads using MiXCR and keeps one entry per CDR3 protein. Among some 1.8 million distinct CDR3 sequences listed, approximately 39% were seen once. Sequenced material: blood. These receptors were obtained from a human donor in good health. CDR3s include the opening cysteine and the closing phenylalanine or tryptophan. Fields, in order: D gene, J gene, V gene, clone size, CDR3 protein, CDR3 DNA. D genes are given only for firm matches. Not all rows give a size; the values are once, few, many and, for expanded clones, a class.

D gene: -; J gene: TRBJ2-3; V gene: TRBV7-6; clone size: -; CDR3 protein: CASSFRGVVADTQYF; CDR3 DNA: TGTGCCAGCAGCTTCCGCGGGGTTGTGGCAGATACGCAGTATTTT
D gene: -; J gene: TRBJ1-1; V gene: TRBV6-1; clone size: -; CDR3 protein: CASSEEGTNTEAFF; CDR3 DNA: TGTGCCAGCAGTGAAGAGGGAACGAACACTGAAGCTTTCTTT
D gene: TRBD2; J gene: TRBJ2-7; V gene: TRBV7-8; clone size: -; CDR3 protein: CASSLAWTSGGIYEQYF; CDR3 DNA: TGTGCCAGCAGCTTAGCCTGGACTAGCGGGGGGATCTACGAGCAGTACTTC
D gene: TRBD1; J gene: TRBJ1-2; V gene: TRBV20-1; clone size: -; CDR3 protein: CSAQSEGQGYGYTF; CDR3 DNA: TGCAGTGCACAATCGGAGGGACAGGGCTATGGCTACACCTTC
D gene: -; J gene: TRBJ1-2; V gene: TRBV7-2; clone size: few; CDR3 protein: CASSRPTGIYGYTF; CDR3 DNA: TGTGCCAGCAGCCGACCGACAGGAATTTATGGCTACACCTTC
D gene: TRBD1; J gene: TRBJ1-5; V gene: TRBV2; clone size: -; CDR3 protein: CASSGDRDFVLQPQHF; CDR3 DNA: TGTGCCAGCAGTGGGGACAGGGATTTTGTCCTCCAGCCCCAGCATTTT
D gene: TRBD1; J gene: TRBJ2-7; V gene: TRBV7-6; clone size: -; CDR3 protein: CASSLTGTGEARSYEQYF; CDR3 DNA: TGTGCCAGCAGCCTGACCGGGACAGGGGAGGCCCGGAGCTACGAGCAGTACTTC
D gene: -; J gene: TRBJ2-1; V gene: TRBV28; clone size: few; CDR3 protein: CASSPAGPGYNEQFF; CDR3 DNA: TGTGCCAGCAGTCCCGCGGGACCTGGCTACAATGAGCAGTTCTTC
D gene: TRBD2; J gene: TRBJ2-1; V gene: TRBV7-9; clone size: -; CDR3 protein: CASSSQGPKRGRGEQFF; CDR3 DNA: TGTGCCAGCAGCTCCCAAGGCCCTAAGCGGGGGAGGGGTGAGCAGTTCTTC
D gene: TRBD2; J gene: TRBJ2-1; V gene: TRBV12-3/TRBV12-4; clone size: few; CDR3 protein: CASSLLAGLLRNEQFF; CDR3 DNA: TGTGCCAGCAGCCTTCTAGCGGGGCTCCTCCGCAATGAGCAGTTCTTC
D gene: TRBD1; J gene: TRBJ2-3; V gene: TRBV4-2; clone size: -; CDR3 protein: CASSQEPGGMRTDTQYF; CDR3 DNA: TGTGCCAGCAGCCAAGAGCCAGGGGGAATGAGGACAGATACGCAGTATTTT
D gene: -; J gene: TRBJ2-3; V gene: TRBV27; clone size: few; CDR3 protein: CASSLLARRGADTQYF; CDR3 DNA: TGTGCCAGCAGTTTATTGGCTCGAAGGGGAGCAGATACGCAGTATTTT
D gene: -; J gene: TRBJ2-4; V gene: TRBV12-3/TRBV12-4; clone size: -; CDR3 protein: CASSLASITIQYF; CDR3 DNA: TGTGCCAGCAGTTTGGCCAGTATAACCATTCAGTACTTC
D gene: -; J gene: TRBJ2-7; V gene: TRBV18; clone size: few; CDR3 protein: CASSPPMGAAYEQYF; CDR3 DNA: TGTGCCAGCTCACCACCGATGGGGGCTGCCTACGAGCAGTACTTC